The clone carrying this TCR beta chain was observed a handful of times. Its matching antigen is unknown. This record comes from a study of cytomegalovirus exposure and HLA in healthy donors. Broader study findings: Testing in vitro showed a few CMV-associated chains specific for CMV antigens.

Every donor was a healthy person donating bone marrow. The PCR ran on 60 Vbeta and 13 Jbeta primers. Assay used: immunoSEQ multiplex PCR; TCRdb lists only in-frame clones, some missing. The repertoire holds 100,000 to 150,000 clones, 75% to 80% seen once, with about 6% in the top ten. Material: PBMCs. This TCR was recovered from a woman between 40 and 55 years old in good health and CMV-seronegative.

CDR3 sequence reads: CASSQEGRFTYNEQFF. The DNA for the CDR3 is TGTGCCAGCAGCCAAGAGGGCAGGTTCACATACAATGAGCAGTTCTTC. This chain connects TRBV14 to TRBJ2-1; D unclear. The V gene's germline CDR1 is SGHDN and CDR2 FVKESK. V dropped 0 bases and J dropped 4 bases, with 13 bases sitting between them. The CDR3 has 16 amino acids.